This T cell receptor (beta chain) was sequenced in a study of molecular identifiers for immune sequencing clone quantification. TCRdb re-analysed the PCR reads in MiXCR, keeping a single row per CDR3 protein. The sample shows about 300,000 distinct CDR3 sequences, 20% to 25% of them seen only once. With respect to this clonotype: Relative to the germline gene, one junction end is altered; a read error may explain this.

This CDR3 has 14 amino acids. This TCR derives from a human donor in good health. Some libraries in this study had Jurkat cell RNA spiked in. The sequencing input was naive CD8+ T cells from blood, with Jurkat cell RNA spiked in. The subset here: FACS-sorted CD8+CD4-CCR7+CD45RA+ naive T cells. The rearrangement links TRBV12-3 or TRBV12-4 to TRBJ2-3; 7 bases map to TRBD2. The CDR3 DNA sequence: TGTGCCAGCATCCGAGCGGGGACCACAAATACGCAGTATTTT. It translates to CASIRAGTTNTQYF.